The clone carrying this T cell receptor (beta chain) was observed a handful of times. Its matching antigen is unknown. MiXCR was run by TCRdb on the 5' RACE reads, yielding one entry per CDR3 protein. The sample records roughly 280,000 distinct CDR3 sequences, roughly 16% being singletons. This CDR3 is 12 amino acids long. Looked up from germline, CDR1 is SEHNR and CDR2 is FQNEAQ (reference sequence). Trimming shortened V by 4 bases and J by 6 bases, and 10 bases separated the two germline ends. This specimen comes from a study of T-cell memory formation after mild COVID-19. Study-wide context: TCR clusters were mostly confined to one donor each.

Study conclusions and caveats: Day 37-peaking second-wave clones had unconfirmed SARS-CoV-2 specificity. A subset of responding clones appeared in pre-infection memory, suggesting cross-reactive memory joined.

The sequence was collected from a man between 18 and 35 years old who had mild COVID-19 (a few samples of this study predate the infection). Cell type and time point are not known. The chain couples TRBV7-9 to TRBJ2-7; the D is unclear. Sequencing was carried out using PBMCs or a T cell subset sorted from them (not recorded which). For the CDR3, the DNA is TGTGCCAGCAGCTCAGAGAAGGGCGAGCAGTACGTC. Translated, it gives CASSSEKGEQYV.